The source of this T cell receptor (beta chain) is a study of shared clonotypes between healthy human individuals. The CDR3 length is 17 residues. The V and J ends lost 1 base and 0 bases, in that order; junction bases with no gene match: 2. CDR1 and CDR2 from the germline V gene are LGHNA and YNFKEQ. Assay used: immunoSEQ multiplex PCR; TCRdb lists only in-frame clones, some missing. This table holds a few hundred thousand clones, roughly 79% found once. Sequences were obtained from PBMCs. The origin of this receptor is a woman between 35 and 50 years old in good health. Some clones in this sample may be carry-over from other donors' samples. J is TRBJ2-6 and V is TRBV4-2; 8 bases line up with TRBD2. For the CDR3, the DNA is TGTGCCAGCAGCCAAGGACTAGCGAGCTCTGGGGCCAACGTCCTGACTTTC. Residues: CASSQGLASSGANVLTF.